This is a list of T cell receptor beta chains from one sample in a study of blood T cell repertoires in COVID-19. Profiled with immunoSEQ multiplex PCR; TCRdb holds only in-frame clones, not every one. The table records 45,000 to 65,000 clones, roughly 87% of them present only once. The sequenced sample consisted of peripheral blood. The receptors shown here come from a man older than 75 in a cohort sampled during active COVID-19. Each CDR3 is given with its conserved first and last residue. D genes are given only for firm matches. Size is stated for part of the rows, as once, few or many counts, or as a class when the clone is expanded.

DNA: TGTGCCAGCAGCGCTCTAGCGGGGGCCTACAATGAGCAGTTCTTC; CDR3: CASSALAGAYNEQFF; size: NA; D: TRBD2; V: TRBV11-3; J: TRBJ2-1; length: 15
DNA: TGCGCCAGCAGCTTGGGGGCGGGTGAGCAGTTCTTC; CDR3: CASSLGAGEQFF; size: NA; D: NA; V: TRBV5-1; J: TRBJ2-1; length: 12
DNA: TGTGCCAGCAGTTCTACAGGACGTACTGAAGCTTTCTTT; CDR3: CASSSTGRTEAFF; size: NA; D: NA; V: TRBV6-2/TRBV6-3; J: TRBJ1-1; length: 13
DNA: TGTGCCAGCAGCGTAGATGTGACAGAGGAAGAGACCCAGTACTTC; CDR3: CASSVDVTEEETQYF; size: NA; D: NA; V: TRBV9; J: TRBJ2-5; length: 15
DNA: TGTGCCAGCAGCCCAGCCAGGGTAGAGACCCAGTACTTC; CDR3: CASSPARVETQYF; size: NA; D: NA; V: TRBV11-2; J: TRBJ2-5; length: 13
DNA: TGTGCCAGCAGAAGACAGGGGACCTATGGCTACACCTTC; CDR3: CASRRQGTYGYTF; size: NA; D: TRBD1; V: TRBV9; J: TRBJ1-2; length: 13
DNA: TGTGCCAGCAGCTTAGGCAGTAAAGAGACCCAGTACTTC; CDR3: CASSLGSKETQYF; size: NA; D: NA; V: TRBV7-9; J: TRBJ2-5; length: 13
DNA: TGTGCCAGCAGTGAAGACGCAGGCGGGGCAGATACGCAGTATTTT; CDR3: CASSEDAGGADTQYF; size: NA; D: NA; V: TRBV2; J: TRBJ2-3; length: 15
DNA: TGTGCCAGCAGCCGGACAGGGGGCGCAGAGACCCAGTACTTC; CDR3: CASSRTGGAETQYF; size: NA; D: TRBD1; V: TRBV7-9; J: TRBJ2-5; length: 14
DNA: TGTGCCAGCAGAACCACCGGGACAGGGGGTGACAATGAGCAGTTCTTC; CDR3: CASRTTGTGGDNEQFF; size: NA; D: TRBD1; V: TRBV7-9; J: TRBJ2-1; length: 16
DNA: TGTGCCAGCAGCCAAGGGGTAGGGGGCGATTATGGCTACACCTTC; CDR3: CASSQGVGGDYGYTF; size: NA; D: TRBD1; V: TRBV4-2; J: TRBJ1-2; length: 15
DNA: TGCGCCAGCAGCTCCTCGACAGGACCCCCCTACGAGCAGTACTTC; CDR3: CASSSSTGPPYEQYF; size: few; D: NA; V: TRBV4-1; J: TRBJ2-7; length: 15
DNA: TGTGCCAGCTCATCAAGACAGGGCTCCTACAATGAGCAGTTCTTC; CDR3: CASSSRQGSYNEQFF; size: NA; D: TRBD1; V: TRBV18; J: TRBJ2-1; length: 15
DNA: TGTGCCAGCAGCCAGGGGGGTTTAGGGTTCTCTGGAAACACCATATATTTT; CDR3: CASSQGGLGFSGNTIYF; size: NA; D: TRBD1; V: TRBV5-4; J: TRBJ1-3; length: 17
DNA: TGTGCCAGTAGGTCTAGCGGGTCCGATACGCAGTATTTT; CDR3: CASRSSGSDTQYF; size: once; D: TRBD2; V: TRBV19; J: TRBJ2-3; length: 13
DNA: TGTGCCAGCAGCTTGATTGGGAGGAGGTCCTACGAGCAGTACTTC; CDR3: CASSLIGRRSYEQYF; size: NA; D: NA; V: TRBV5-6; J: TRBJ2-7; length: 15